This TCR beta chain stems from a study of identical twins. The CDR3 contains 12 residues. Germline V gene lookup returns CDR1 KGHDR and CDR2 SFDVKD. The trim removed 7 bases at V and 4 bases at J, leaving 1 base unmatched. Unique molecular identifiers were present on the cDNA, and a universal primer site came from template switching. TCRdb recomputed calls from the 5' RACE reads with MiXCR, one row per CDR3 protein. The data contain about 1.7 million distinct CDR3 sequences, about 31% of them seen just once; the ten biggest clones take up 0.25% to 0.3%. A single count supports this clonotype. Its specificity is unknown. Overall study results and limits: Partial confounding of zero-insertion analyses by invariant MAIT and iNKT cells was possible. Donors were not followed over many years; analysis was cross-sectional. Abundant beta clonotypes from cord blood bore fewer insertions; memory repertoires lacked this pattern.

The chain is built from TRBV24-1 and TRBJ2-3, with 7 bases matching TRBD2. This sequence was found in a newborn girl in good health. Material: cord blood. CDR3 sequence: CATSAGADTQYF. CDR3 nucleotide sequence: TGTGCCACCAGCGCGGGGGCAGATACGCAGTATTTT.